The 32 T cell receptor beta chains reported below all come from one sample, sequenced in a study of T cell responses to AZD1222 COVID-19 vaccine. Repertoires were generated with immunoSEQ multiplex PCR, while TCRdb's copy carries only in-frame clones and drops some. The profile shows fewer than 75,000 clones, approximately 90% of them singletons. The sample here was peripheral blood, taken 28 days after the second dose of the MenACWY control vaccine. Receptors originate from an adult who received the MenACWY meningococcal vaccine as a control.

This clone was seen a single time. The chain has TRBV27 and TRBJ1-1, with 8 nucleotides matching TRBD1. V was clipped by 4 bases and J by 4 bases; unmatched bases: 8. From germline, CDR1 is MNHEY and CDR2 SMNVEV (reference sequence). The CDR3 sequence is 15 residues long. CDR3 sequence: CASSSGQGDSTEAFF. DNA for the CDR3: TGTGCCAGCAGTTCCGGACAGGGTGACAGCACTGAAGCTTTCTTT.

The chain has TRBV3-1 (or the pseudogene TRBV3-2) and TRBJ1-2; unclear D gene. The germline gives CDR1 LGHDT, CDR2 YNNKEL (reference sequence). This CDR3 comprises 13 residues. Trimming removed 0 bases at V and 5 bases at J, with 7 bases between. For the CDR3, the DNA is TGTGCCAGCAGCCAAGATTGGAGATATGGCTACACCTTC. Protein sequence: CASSQDWRYGYTF.

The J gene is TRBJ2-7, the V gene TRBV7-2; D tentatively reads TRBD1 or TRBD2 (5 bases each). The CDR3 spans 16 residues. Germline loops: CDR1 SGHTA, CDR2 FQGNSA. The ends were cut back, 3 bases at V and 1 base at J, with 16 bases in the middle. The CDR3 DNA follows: TGTGCCAGCAGCTTGGCGCCCGGGACGGTTTCCTACGAGCAGTACTTC. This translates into CASSLAPGTVSYEQYF.

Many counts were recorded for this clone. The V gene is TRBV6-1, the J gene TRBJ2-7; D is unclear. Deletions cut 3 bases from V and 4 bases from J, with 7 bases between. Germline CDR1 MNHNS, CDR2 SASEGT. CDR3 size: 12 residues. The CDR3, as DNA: TGTGCCAGCAGTGAGTCGAATTACGAGCAGTACTTC. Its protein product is CASSESNYEQYF.

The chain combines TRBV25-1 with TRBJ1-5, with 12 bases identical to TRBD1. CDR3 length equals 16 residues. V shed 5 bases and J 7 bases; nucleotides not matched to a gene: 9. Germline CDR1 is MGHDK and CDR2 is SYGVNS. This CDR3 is CASSPWDRGPGQPQHF. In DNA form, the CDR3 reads TGTGCCAGCAGTCCCTGGGACAGGGGGCCTGGGCAGCCCCAGCATTTT.

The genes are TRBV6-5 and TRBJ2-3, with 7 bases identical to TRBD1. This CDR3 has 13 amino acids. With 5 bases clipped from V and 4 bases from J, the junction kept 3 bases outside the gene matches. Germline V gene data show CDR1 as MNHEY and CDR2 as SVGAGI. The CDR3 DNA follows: TGTGCCAGCAGTCGACAGGGTGCAGATACGCAGTATTTT. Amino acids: CASSRQGADTQYF.

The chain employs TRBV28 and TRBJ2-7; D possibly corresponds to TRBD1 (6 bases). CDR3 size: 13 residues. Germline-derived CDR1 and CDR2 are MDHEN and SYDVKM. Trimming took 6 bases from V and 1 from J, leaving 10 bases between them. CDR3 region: CASSSGQSYEQYF. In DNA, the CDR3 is TGTGCCAGCAGCTCGGGACAATCCTACGAGCAGTACTTC.

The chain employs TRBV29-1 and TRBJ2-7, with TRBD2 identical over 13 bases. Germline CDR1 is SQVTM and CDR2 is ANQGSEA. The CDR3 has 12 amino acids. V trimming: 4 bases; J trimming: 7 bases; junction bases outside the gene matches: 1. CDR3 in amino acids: CSVGTSGGEQYF. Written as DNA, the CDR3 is TGCAGCGTTGGGACTAGCGGGGGAGAGCAGTACTTC.

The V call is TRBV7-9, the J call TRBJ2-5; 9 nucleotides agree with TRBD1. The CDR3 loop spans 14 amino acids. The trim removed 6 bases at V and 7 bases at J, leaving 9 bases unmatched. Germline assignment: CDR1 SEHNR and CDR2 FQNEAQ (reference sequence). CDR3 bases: TGTGCCAGCAGTCCGGACAGGGGTGGCACGACCCAGTACTTC. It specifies CASSPDRGGTTQYF.

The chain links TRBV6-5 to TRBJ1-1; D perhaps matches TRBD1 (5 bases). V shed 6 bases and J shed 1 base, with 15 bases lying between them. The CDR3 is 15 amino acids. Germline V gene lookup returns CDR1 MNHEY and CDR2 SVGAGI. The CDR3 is CASSPRGEANTEAFF. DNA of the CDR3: TGTGCCAGCAGCCCGCGAGGGGAGGCGAACACTGAAGCTTTCTTT.

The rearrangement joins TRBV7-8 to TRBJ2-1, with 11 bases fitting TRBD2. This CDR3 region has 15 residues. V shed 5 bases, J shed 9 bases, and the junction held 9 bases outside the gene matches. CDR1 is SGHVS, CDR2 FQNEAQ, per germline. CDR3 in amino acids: CASSPVAGGFGEQFF. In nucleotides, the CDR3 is TGTGCCAGCAGCCCCGTAGCGGGAGGGTTCGGTGAGCAGTTCTTC.

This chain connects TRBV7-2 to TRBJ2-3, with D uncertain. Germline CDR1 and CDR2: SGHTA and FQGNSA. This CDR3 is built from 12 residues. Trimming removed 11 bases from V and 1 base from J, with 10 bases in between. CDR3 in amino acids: CAADQGTDTQYF. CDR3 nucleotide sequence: TGTGCCGCAGACCAGGGCACAGATACGCAGTATTTT.

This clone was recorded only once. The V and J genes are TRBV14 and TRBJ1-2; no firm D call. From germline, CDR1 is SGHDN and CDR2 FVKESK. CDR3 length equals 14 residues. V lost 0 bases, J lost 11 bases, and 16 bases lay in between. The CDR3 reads CASSQDVGASSYTF. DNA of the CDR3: TGTGCCAGCAGCCAAGACGTGGGAGCTTCCTCTTACACCTTC.

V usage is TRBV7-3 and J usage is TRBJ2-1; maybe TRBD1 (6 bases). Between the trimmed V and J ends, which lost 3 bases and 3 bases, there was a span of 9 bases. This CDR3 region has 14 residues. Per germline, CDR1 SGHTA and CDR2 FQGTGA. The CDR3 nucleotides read TGTGCCAGCAGCTTGAGGGGGTACTACAATGAGCAGTTCTTC. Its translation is CASSLRGYYNEQFF.

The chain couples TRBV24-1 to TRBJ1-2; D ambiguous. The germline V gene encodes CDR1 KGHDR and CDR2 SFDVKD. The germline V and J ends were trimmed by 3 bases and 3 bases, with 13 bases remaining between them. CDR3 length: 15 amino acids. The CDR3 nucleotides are TGTGCCACCAGTGATCCCGTTCGGGGATACTATGGCTACACCTTC. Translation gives CATSDPVRGYYGYTF.

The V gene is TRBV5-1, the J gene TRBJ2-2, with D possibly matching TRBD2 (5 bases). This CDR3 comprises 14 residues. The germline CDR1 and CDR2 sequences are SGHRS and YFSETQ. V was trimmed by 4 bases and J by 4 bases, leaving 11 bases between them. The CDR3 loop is CASSGPGSTGELFF. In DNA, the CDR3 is TGCGCCAGCAGCGGGCCGGGGAGCACCGGGGAGCTGTTTTTT.

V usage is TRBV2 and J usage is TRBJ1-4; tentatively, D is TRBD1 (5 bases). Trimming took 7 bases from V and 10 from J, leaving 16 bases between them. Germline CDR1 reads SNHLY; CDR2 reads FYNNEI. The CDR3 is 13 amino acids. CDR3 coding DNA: TGTGCCAGCACAGTGGGGGGGTCGCGAAAACTGTTTTTT. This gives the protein CASTVGGSRKLFF.

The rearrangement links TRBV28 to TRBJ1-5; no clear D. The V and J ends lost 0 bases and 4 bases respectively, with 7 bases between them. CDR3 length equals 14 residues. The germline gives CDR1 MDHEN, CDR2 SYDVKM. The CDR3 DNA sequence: TGTGCCAGCAGTTTATGGCAGAGAAATCAGCCCCAGCATTTT. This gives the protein CASSLWQRNQPQHF.

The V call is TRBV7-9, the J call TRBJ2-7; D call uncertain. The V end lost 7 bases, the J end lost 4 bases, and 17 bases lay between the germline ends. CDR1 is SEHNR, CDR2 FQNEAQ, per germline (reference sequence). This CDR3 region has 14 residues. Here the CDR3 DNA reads TGTGCCAGCACCACGGGCCAAGTTAAATACGAGCAGTACTTC. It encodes CASTTGQVKYEQYF.

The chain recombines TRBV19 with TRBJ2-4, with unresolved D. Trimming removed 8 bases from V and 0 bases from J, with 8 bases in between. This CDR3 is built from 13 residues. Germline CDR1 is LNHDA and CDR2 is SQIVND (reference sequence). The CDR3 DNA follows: TGTGCCAGTTCGCGAGGAGCCAAAAACATTCAGTACTTC. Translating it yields CASSRGAKNIQYF.

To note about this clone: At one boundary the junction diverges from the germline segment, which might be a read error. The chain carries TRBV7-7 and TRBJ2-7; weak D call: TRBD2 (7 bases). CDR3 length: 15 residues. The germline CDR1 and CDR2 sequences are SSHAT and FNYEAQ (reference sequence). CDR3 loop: CASSLAAGASYEQYF. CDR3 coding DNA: TGTGCTAGCAGCTTAGCCGCGGGGGCTAGCTACGAGCAGTACTTC.

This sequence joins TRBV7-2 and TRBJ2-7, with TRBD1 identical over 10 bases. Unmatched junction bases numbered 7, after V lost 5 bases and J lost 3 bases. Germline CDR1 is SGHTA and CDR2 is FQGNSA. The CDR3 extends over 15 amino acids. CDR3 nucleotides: TGTGCCAGCAGCGTATCGGGACAGGGGATCTACGAGCAGTACTTC. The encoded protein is CASSVSGQGIYEQYF.

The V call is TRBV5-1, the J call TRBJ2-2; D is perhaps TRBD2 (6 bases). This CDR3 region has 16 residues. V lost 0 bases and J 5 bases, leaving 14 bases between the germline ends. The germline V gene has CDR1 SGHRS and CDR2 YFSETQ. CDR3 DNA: TGCGCCAGCAGCTTGGACCCGGGAGCTGGAACCGGGGAGCTGTTTTTT. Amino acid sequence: CASSLDPGAGTGELFF.

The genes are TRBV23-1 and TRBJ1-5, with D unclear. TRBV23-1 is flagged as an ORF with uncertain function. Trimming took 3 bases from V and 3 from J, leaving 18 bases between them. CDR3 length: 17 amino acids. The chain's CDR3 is CASSHPSYGLPNQPQHF. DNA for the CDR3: TGCGCCAGCAGTCACCCATCCTACGGACTGCCCAATCAGCCCCAGCATTTT.

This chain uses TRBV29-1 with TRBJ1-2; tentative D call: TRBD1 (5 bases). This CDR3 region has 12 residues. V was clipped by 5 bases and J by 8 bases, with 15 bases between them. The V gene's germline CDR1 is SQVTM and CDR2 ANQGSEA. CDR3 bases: TGCAGCGTTCTTTTTCAGGGTTCCGGCTACACCTTC. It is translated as CSVLFQGSGYTF. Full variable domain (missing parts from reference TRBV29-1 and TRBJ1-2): SAVISQKPSRDICQRGTSLTIQCQVDSQVTMMFWYRQQPGQSLTLIATANQGSEATYESGFVIDKFPISRPNLTFSTLTVSNMSPEDSSIYLCSVLFQGSGYTFGSGTRLTVV.

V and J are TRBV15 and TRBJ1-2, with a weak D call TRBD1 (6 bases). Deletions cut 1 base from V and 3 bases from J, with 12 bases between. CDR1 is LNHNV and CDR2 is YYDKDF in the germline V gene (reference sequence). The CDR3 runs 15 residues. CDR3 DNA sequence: TGTGCCACCAGCAGAGGTGGGGGCAGGGACTATGGCTACACCTTC. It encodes CATSRGGGRDYGYTF.

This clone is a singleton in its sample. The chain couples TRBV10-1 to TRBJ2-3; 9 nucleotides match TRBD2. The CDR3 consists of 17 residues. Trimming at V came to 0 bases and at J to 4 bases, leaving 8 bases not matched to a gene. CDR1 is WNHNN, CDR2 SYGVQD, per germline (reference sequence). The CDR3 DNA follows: TGCGCCAGCAGTGAGTCGGGACTAGCTACCTGGGCAGATACGCAGTATTTT. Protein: CASSESGLATWADTQYF.

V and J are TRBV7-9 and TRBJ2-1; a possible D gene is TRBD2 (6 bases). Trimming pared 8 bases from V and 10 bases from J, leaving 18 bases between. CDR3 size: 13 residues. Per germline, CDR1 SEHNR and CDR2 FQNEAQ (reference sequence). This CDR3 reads CASSPPGLGEQFF. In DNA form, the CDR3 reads TGTGCCAGCTCCCCCCCGGGACTCGGAGAGCAGTTCTTC.

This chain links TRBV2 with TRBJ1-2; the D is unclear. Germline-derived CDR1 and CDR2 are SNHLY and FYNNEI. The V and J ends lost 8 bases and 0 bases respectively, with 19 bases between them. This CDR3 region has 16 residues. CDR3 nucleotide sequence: TGTGCCAGCGGGGTTGGGGTCCTTCCAGCTAACTATGGCTACACCTTC. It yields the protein CASGVGVLPANYGYTF.

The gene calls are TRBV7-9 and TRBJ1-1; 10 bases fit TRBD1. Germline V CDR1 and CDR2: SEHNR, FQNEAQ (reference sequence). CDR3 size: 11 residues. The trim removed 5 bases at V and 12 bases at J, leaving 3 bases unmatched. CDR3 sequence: CASSGQGVTFF. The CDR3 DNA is TGTGCCAGCAGCGGACAGGGGGTGACTTTCTTT.

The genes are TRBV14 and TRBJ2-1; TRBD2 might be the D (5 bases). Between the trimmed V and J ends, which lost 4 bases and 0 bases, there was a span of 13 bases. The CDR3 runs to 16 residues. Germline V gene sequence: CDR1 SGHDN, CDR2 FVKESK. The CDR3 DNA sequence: TGTGCCAGCAGCCTGAGGACGGGAAGCTCCTACAATGAGCAGTTCTTC. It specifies CASSLRTGSSYNEQFF.

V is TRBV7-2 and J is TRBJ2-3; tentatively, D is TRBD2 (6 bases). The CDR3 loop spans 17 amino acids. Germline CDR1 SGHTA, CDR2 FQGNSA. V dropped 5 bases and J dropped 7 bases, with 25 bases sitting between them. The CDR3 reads CASSPPGSGPVWNTQYF. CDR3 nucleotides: TGTGCCAGCAGCCCCCCAGGTAGCGGCCCCGTCTGGAATACGCAGTATTTT.